This T cell receptor (beta chain) was sequenced for a study of cytomegalovirus exposure and HLA in healthy donors. Clones were read by immunoSEQ multiplex PCR, and TCRdb kept only the in-frame ones, dropping some. The repertoire holds 120,000 or so clones, with roughly 90% as singletons. The V end was cut by 3 bases, the J end by 8 bases, with 15 bases between. The CDR3 consists of 14 residues. The germline gives CDR1 SGDLS, CDR2 YYNGEE. The sample consisted of PBMCs. The chain employs TRBV9 and TRBJ1-3, with D possibly being TRBD1 (6 bases). This TCR came from a woman aged 18-29 years in good health and CMV-seronegative. CDR3 sequence reads: CASSGGQGIHTIYF. Written as DNA, the CDR3 is TGTGCCAGCAGCGGCGGGCAGGGGATACACACCATATATTTT.